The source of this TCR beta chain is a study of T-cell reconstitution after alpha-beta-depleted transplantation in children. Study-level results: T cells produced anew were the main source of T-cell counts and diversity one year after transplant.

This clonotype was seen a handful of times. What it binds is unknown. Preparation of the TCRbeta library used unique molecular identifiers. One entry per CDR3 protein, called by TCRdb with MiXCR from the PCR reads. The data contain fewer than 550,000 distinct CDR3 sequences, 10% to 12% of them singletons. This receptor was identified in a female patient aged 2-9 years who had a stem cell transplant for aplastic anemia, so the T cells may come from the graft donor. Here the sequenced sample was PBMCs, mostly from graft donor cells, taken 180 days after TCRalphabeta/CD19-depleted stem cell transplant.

The chain's CDR3 is CASSEVGYSNQPQHF. DNA for the CDR3: TGTGCCAGTAGTGAGGTCGGATATAGCAATCAGCCCCAGCATTTT. The chain has TRBV19 and TRBJ1-5; D gene ambiguous. CDR1 and CDR2 from the germline V gene are LNHDA and SQIVND (reference sequence). The CDR3 consists of 15 residues. V lost 5 bases, J lost 0 bases, and 11 bases lay in between.